This T cell receptor (beta chain) originates from a study of control samples from healthy donors and cancer patients. V was trimmed by 5 bases and J by 4 bases, leaving 11 bases between them. This CDR3 has 13 residues. Germline values: CDR1 SEHNR, CDR2 FQNEAQ (reference sequence). Only in-frame clones appear in the TCRdb table, and some are missing; sequencing was by immunoSEQ multiplex PCR. The table includes 100,000 to 110,000 clones, more than 85% detected once. Sequenced sample: blood. The rearrangement uses TRBV7-9 and TRBJ1-1; a possible D gene is TRBD1 (6 bases). The sequence derives from a woman between 45 and 60 years old in good health. The CDR3 bases are TGTGCCAGCAGCCAAGGGGGGAGCACTGAAGCTTTCTTT. This sequence encodes CASSQGGSTEAFF.